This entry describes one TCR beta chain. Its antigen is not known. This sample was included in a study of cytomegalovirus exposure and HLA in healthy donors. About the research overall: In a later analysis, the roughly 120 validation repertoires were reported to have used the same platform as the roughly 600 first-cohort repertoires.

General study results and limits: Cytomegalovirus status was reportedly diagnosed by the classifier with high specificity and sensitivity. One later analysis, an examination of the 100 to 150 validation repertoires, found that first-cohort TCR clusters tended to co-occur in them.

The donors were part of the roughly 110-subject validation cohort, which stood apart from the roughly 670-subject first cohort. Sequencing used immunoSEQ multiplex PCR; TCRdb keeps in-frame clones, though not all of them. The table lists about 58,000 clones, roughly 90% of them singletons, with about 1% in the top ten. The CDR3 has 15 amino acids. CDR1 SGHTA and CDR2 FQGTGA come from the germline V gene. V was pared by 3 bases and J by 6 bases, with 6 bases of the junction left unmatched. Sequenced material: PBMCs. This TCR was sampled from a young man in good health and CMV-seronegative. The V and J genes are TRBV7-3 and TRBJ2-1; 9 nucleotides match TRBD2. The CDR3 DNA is TGTGCCAGCAGCTTTGGGACTAGCCGGGTCAATGAGCAGTTCTTC. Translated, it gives CASSFGTSRVNEQFF.